One sample yielded the 9 T cell receptor beta chains listed below, sequenced in a study of T cell responses to AZD1222 COVID-19 vaccine. Measured with immunoSEQ multiplex PCR; TCRdb has only the in-frame clones, and not every one. This table holds over 110,000 clones, 92% found once. The specimen was peripheral blood, collected on day 0 of AZD1222 vaccination. The receptor source for this set is an adult in good health.

The chain carries TRBV19 and TRBJ1-5; 8 bases are shared with TRBD1. Germline lookup yields CDR1 LNHDA and CDR2 SQIVND (reference sequence). V dropped 3 bases and J dropped 7; count of bases not matched to a gene: 5. The CDR3 consists of 14 residues. The CDR3 loop is CASSITDRVQPQHF. The CDR3 region has the DNA TGTGCCAGTAGTATTACGGACAGGGTGCAGCCCCAGCATTTT.

The genes are TRBV10-3 and TRBJ2-7; TRBD2 matches 10 bases. The germline CDR1 and CDR2 sequences are ENHRY and SYGVKD. This CDR3 has 14 amino acids. Trimming removed 3 bases from V and 6 bases from J; junction bases left unmatched: 5. The CDR3 nucleotides read TGTGCCATCAGTGACTCTAGCGGGAGTAGCGAGCAGTACTTC. As protein: CAISDSSGSSEQYF.

The chain uses TRBV5-4 and TRBJ2-1; 13 positions match TRBD2. The CDR3 runs to 15 residues. Germline-derived CDR1 and CDR2 are SGHNT and YYREEE (reference sequence). With V trimmed by 4 bases and J by 8 bases, 6 bases remained unmatched. CDR3 sequence: CASSPTSGRFDEQFF. CDR3 nucleotide sequence: TGTGCCAGCAGCCCGACTAGCGGGAGGTTCGATGAGCAGTTCTTC.

V usage is TRBV2 and J usage is TRBJ2-3; TRBD2 agrees at 12 bases. Germline V gene sequence: CDR1 SNHLY, CDR2 FYNNEI. There are 15 residues in the CDR3. Trimming cost V 5 bases and J 4 bases; bases outside gene matches: 4. DNA for the CDR3: TGTGCCAGCAGTCCTAGGACTAGCGGGGCAGATACGCAGTATTTT. Protein sequence: CASSPRTSGADTQYF.

In its sample, this clone was seen once. The chain couples TRBV27 to TRBJ1-5; a possible D gene is TRBD1 (5 bases). The germline V and J ends were trimmed by 5 bases and 7 bases, with 18 bases remaining between them. CDR1 MNHEY and CDR2 SMNVEV come from the germline V gene (reference sequence). The CDR3 consists of 15 residues. DNA of the CDR3: TGTGCCAGCAGTCCGAGCCAGGTTGGGGCCCAGCCCCAGCATTTT. Protein: CASSPSQVGAQPQHF.

The V and J genes are TRBV10-2 and TRBJ1-5; 8 nucleotides match TRBD1. From germline, CDR1 is WSHSY and CDR2 SAAADI. This CDR3 comprises 15 residues. V shed 6 bases and J 2 bases; nucleotides not matched to a gene: 6. CDR3 region: CASRDGQGGNQPQHF. The CDR3 coding sequence is TGCGCCAGCAGGGATGGACAGGGTGGCAATCAGCCCCAGCATTTT.

V gene TRBV20-1 combines with J gene TRBJ2-1, with a tentative D call TRBD2 (5 bases). The CDR3 loop spans 10 amino acids. Germline V CDR1 and CDR2: DFQATT, SNEGSKA (reference sequence). The V and J ends lost 1 base and 12 bases respectively, with 7 bases between them. The CDR3 spells CSARGAGQFF. DNA for the CDR3: TGCAGTGCTAGAGGGGCGGGGCAGTTCTTC.

This chain uses TRBV7-2 with TRBJ2-2, with D perhaps matching TRBD2 (5 bases). CDR1 SGHTA and CDR2 FQGNSA come from the germline V gene. V was trimmed by 5 bases and J by 4 bases, leaving 17 bases between them. This CDR3 is built from 16 residues. In nucleotides, the CDR3 is TGTGCCAGCAGCCCGGTCTCTAGCAGATTCACCGGGGAGCTGTTTTTT. Translation: CASSPVSSRFTGELFF.

The V and J genes are TRBV11-3 and TRBJ2-1; 10 bases are a match to TRBD2. The CDR3 covers 15 residues. In germline, CDR1 is SGHNT, CDR2 YENEEA. The trim removed 5 bases at V and 4 bases at J, leaving 5 bases unmatched. CDR3 nucleotide sequence: TGTGCCAGCAGCCCTAGCGGGAGCGTTTACAATGAGCAGTTCTTC. Protein: CASSPSGSVYNEQFF. Complete variable domain (other parts from reference TRBV11-3 and TRBJ2-1): EAGVVQSPRYKIIEKKQPVAFWCNPISGHNTLYWYLQNLGQGPELLIRYENEEAVDDSQLPKDRFSAERLKGVDSTLKIQPAELGDSAVYLCASSPSGSVYNEQFFGPGTRLTVL.